One sample yielded the 11 T cell receptor beta chains listed below, sequenced in a study of blood T cell repertoires in COVID-19. The table came from immunoSEQ multiplex PCR; TCRdb's copy has only in-frame clones and leaves some out. Of approximately 180,000 clones listed, 70% to 90% are singletons. The sample comprised peripheral blood. The source is a human donor with active or convalescent COVID-19. The donor label of this sample is uncertain.

V and J are TRBV29-1 and TRBJ2-7; the match to TRBD1 covers 9 bases. With V trimmed by 6 bases and J by 0 bases, 3 bases remained unmatched. Germline V gene data show CDR1 as SQVTM and CDR2 as ANQGSEA. The CDR3 has 13 residues. The CDR3 DNA follows: TGCAGCGTAAGGGACAGGGACTCCTACGAGCAGTACTTC. It encodes CSVRDRDSYEQYF.

The chain uses TRBV5-1 and TRBJ1-1; possible D gene TRBD1, 5 bases. V lost 0 bases, J lost 1 base, and 10 bases lay in between. Germline loops: CDR1 SGHRS, CDR2 YFSETQ. The CDR3 sequence is 15 residues long. The CDR3 nucleotides read TGCGCCAGCAGCTTGGCCCAGGGTGGGAACACTGAAGCTTTCTTT. This sequence encodes CASSLAQGGNTEAFF.

The chain couples TRBV27 to TRBJ2-7, with 12 positions matching TRBD1. The CDR3 runs 18 residues. V lost 7 bases, J lost 5 bases, and 18 bases stayed unmatched. Per the germline V gene, CDR1 is MNHEY and CDR2 is SMNVEV (reference sequence). CDR3 DNA sequence: TGTGCCAGCAACCTCAAAGGAGGTGGGACAGGGGGCATCAACGAGCAGTACTTC. It yields the protein CASNLKGGGTGGINEQYF.

The J gene is TRBJ1-3, the V gene TRBV5-1; D gene ambiguous. V was clipped by 4 bases and J by 4 bases, with 12 bases between them. Germline lookup yields CDR1 SGHRS and CDR2 YFSETQ. The length of the CDR3 is 14 residues. CDR3 residues: CASSPWTGGNTIYF. CDR3 DNA sequence: TGCGCCAGCAGCCCCTGGACGGGAGGAAACACCATATATTTT.

V usage is TRBV9 and J usage is TRBJ2-7; TRBD2 might be the D (6 bases). The V gene's germline CDR1 is SGDLS and CDR2 YYNGEE. The V end lost 0 bases, the J end lost 0 bases, and 13 bases lay between the germline ends. The CDR3 totals 16 residues. The CDR3 reads CASSVDPQDYSYEQYF. CDR3 sequence (DNA): TGTGCCAGCAGCGTAGACCCACAGGACTACTCCTACGAGCAGTACTTC.

The V and J genes are TRBV12-3 or TRBV12-4 and TRBJ1-2; D perhaps matches TRBD1 (5 bases). Trimming pared 0 bases from V and 8 bases from J, leaving 10 bases between. This CDR3 comprises 13 residues. This chain's CDR3 is CASSLAGPAGYTF. DNA for the CDR3: TGTGCCAGCAGTTTAGCGGGGCCCGCGGGCTACACCTTC.

The V call is TRBV9, the J call TRBJ1-1; TRBD1 agrees at 10 bases. The germline gives CDR1 SGDLS, CDR2 YYNGEE. J was trimmed by 5 bases and V by 4 bases; bases with no gene match: 5. The CDR3 is 14 residues long. The chain's CDR3 is CASSLTGGGTEAFF. CDR3 nucleotide sequence: TGTGCCAGCAGCCTGACAGGGGGCGGAACTGAAGCTTTCTTT.

This chain's CDR3 is CASSSGEGYTF. CDR3 bases: TGCGCCAGCAGTTCAGGGGAAGGCTACACCTTC. J is TRBJ1-2 and V is TRBV10-2, with D possibly TRBD1 on 6 matching bases. Germline assignment: CDR1 WSHSY and CDR2 SAAADI. Trimming shortened V by 5 bases and J by 8 bases, and 9 bases separated the two germline ends. The CDR3 is 11 amino acids.

In this sample, this clone turned up once. Here the CDR3 reads CASSLLGQTDTQYF. As DNA, the CDR3 is TGTGCCAGCAGTCTCCTGGGGCAGACAGATACGCAGTATTTT. V and J are TRBV7-2 and TRBJ2-3; D might be TRBD1 (5 bases). Per germline, CDR1 SGHTA and CDR2 FQGNSA. V was clipped by 6 bases and J by 3 bases, with 13 bases between them. The CDR3 totals 14 residues.

The V call is TRBV24-1, the J call TRBJ2-3, with D perhaps TRBD2 (6 bases). Trimming stripped 5 bases from V and 6 bases from J, with 11 bases between. Per the germline V gene, CDR1 is KGHDR and CDR2 is SFDVKD. This CDR3 has 13 residues. The CDR3 sequence is CATSGGAWDTQYF. The CDR3 DNA follows: TGTGCCACCAGTGGCGGGGCTTGGGATACGCAGTATTTT.

The chain links TRBV12-3 or TRBV12-4 to TRBJ2-2; perhaps TRBD1 as D (5 bases). V lost 6 bases and J 6 bases, leaving 5 bases between the germline ends. The CDR3 is 11 amino acids. The DNA of the CDR3 is TGTGCCAGCAGCAGGGCCGGGGAGCTGTTTTTT. Translation gives CASSRAGELFF.